One sample yielded the 7 T cell receptor beta chains listed below, sequenced in a study of OX40 agonist ivuxolimab in advanced cancers. Using immunoSEQ multiplex PCR, the repertoire was profiled, and TCRdb retains in-frame clones only, with some absent. The sample consists of roughly 120,000 clones, about nine tenths of them appearing once. The material was CD4+ or CD8+ T cells sorted from blood, obtained in a trial of the OX40 agonist ivuxolimab. These receptors were obtained from an adult with an advanced solid tumor such as melanoma, head and neck, liver or kidney cancer.

This chain uses TRBV27 with TRBJ2-7; maybe TRBD1 (5 bases). V lost 3 bases and J 2 bases, leaving 8 bases between the germline ends. This CDR3 region has 13 residues. Germline V lookup: CDR1 MNHEY, CDR2 SMNVEV (reference sequence). CDR3 in amino acids: CASSLAGPYEQYF. The CDR3 coding sequence is TGTGCCAGCAGTTTGGCAGGGCCCTACGAGCAGTACTTC.

This chain connects TRBV18 to TRBJ2-3; a weak D match, TRBD2 (5 bases). This CDR3 contains 15 residues. Trimming removed 0 bases from V and 3 bases from J, with 10 bases in between. The germline CDR1 and CDR2 sequences are KGHSH and LQKENI. Here the CDR3 reads CASSPPLIATDTQYF. The CDR3 nucleotides are TGTGCCAGCTCACCACCGTTAATAGCGACAGATACGCAGTATTTT.

Here the CDR3 DNA reads TGTGCCAGCAGCCAAGAAAGGGGACTAGCTGGTCTCGAGCAGTACTTC. Its protein is CASSQERGLAGLEQYF. This sequence joins TRBV14 and TRBJ2-7; 9 nucleotides line up with TRBD2. Trimming at V came to 0 bases and at J to 6 bases, leaving 9 bases not matched to a gene. Per the germline V gene, CDR1 is SGHDN and CDR2 is FVKESK. The CDR3 is made up of 16 amino acids. Using reference TRBV14 and TRBJ2-7 for the parts outside the CDR3, the full variable domain is EAGVTQFPSHSVIEKGQTVTLRCDPISGHDNLYWYRRVMGKEIKFLLHFVKESKQDESGMPNNRFLAERTGGTYSTLKVQPAELEDSGVYFCASSQERGLAGLEQYFGPGTRLTVT.

This clone was seen once. The rearrangement links TRBV7-2 to TRBJ2-5, with D perhaps TRBD1 or TRBD2 (6 bases each). The length of the CDR3 is 15 residues. Trimming removed 4 bases from V and 4 bases from J, with 16 bases in between. Germline CDR1 is SGHTA and CDR2 is FQGNSA. DNA of the CDR3: TGTGCCAGCAGCTCGGGTAGGGGGGCATCAGAGACCCAGTACTTC. It translates to CASSSGRGASETQYF.

The rearrangement uses TRBV4-1 and TRBJ1-4; D might be TRBD1 (5 bases). This CDR3 region has 13 residues. V was trimmed by 3 bases and J by 5 bases, leaving 7 bases between them. The V gene's germline CDR1 is MGHRA and CDR2 YSYEKL. The CDR3 nucleotides read TGCGCCAGCAGCCATCGGGACAATGAAAAACTGTTTTTT. Translation: CASSHRDNEKLFF.

This clone was counted a single time. This sequence joins TRBV5-1 and TRBJ2-2; D is uncertain. The CDR3 length is 16 residues. V lost 0 bases to trimming and J lost 1 base, with 10 bases between them. Germline CDR1 SGHRS, CDR2 YFSETQ. DNA of the CDR3: TGCGCCAGCAGCTTGGCCGGACCCCGGAACACCGGGGAGCTGTTTTTT. Protein sequence: CASSLAGPRNTGELFF.

The chain recombines TRBV18 with TRBJ2-7, with a tentative D call TRBD1 (6 bases). The CDR3 extends over 14 amino acids. The ends were cut back, 1 base at V and 2 bases at J, with 9 bases in the middle. CDR1 KGHSH and CDR2 LQKENI come from the germline V gene. CDR3 region: CASSPQQGAYEQYF. DNA for the CDR3: TGTGCCAGCTCACCACAACAGGGAGCCTACGAGCAGTACTTC. The full variable domain, completed using reference TRBV18 and TRBJ2-7, is NAGVMQNPRHLVRRRGQEARLRCSPMKGHSHVYWYRQLPEEGLKFMVYLQKENIIDESGMPKERFSAEFPKEGPSILRIQQVVRGDSAAYFCASSPQQGAYEQYFGPGTRLTVT.